This TCR beta chain was recovered during a study of T cell responses to AZD1222 COVID-19 vaccine (dated by TCRdb to the early 2020s). Regarding the complete study: TCR sequencing was performed for 230 to 250 trial participants, of whom about 200 were given two doses of AZD1222 and approximately 25 were given two doses of MenACWY control vaccine. Trial participants were enrolled by age into subgroups of 18-55, 56-69 and 70-plus years, and around 150, 28 and 57 TCR-sequenced participants, respectively, were included in these subgroups. General findings and caveats noted by the study authors: Most participants were white British and females outnumbered males, and the authors suggested that clonal diversity may have been underestimated. In the small 56-69-year group, the increase in depth fell short of significance, most likely because of low power. Spike-specific TCR breadth and depth rose significantly after two AZD1222 doses compared with day 0 and with MenACWY recipients. The whole spike protein was spanned by vaccine-associated CD4 TCRs, and dominant responses were seen in regions 160-218 and 743-854. Conclusions about previously exposed vaccinees are limited because only six or seven AZD1222 recipients were SARS-CoV-2 seropositive at baseline. Epitopes outside the regions mutated in the B.1.351 and B.1.1.7 variants were reportedly recognized by nearly half of the unique spike-specific TCRs. Because no samples from the day 14 peak response were available, repertoires could be characterized only after the peak T cell response.

This specimen's time point label, per the study, means: about 28 days (+/-7) after the second vaccine dose. Because spike-specific TCR depth and breadth did not differ between the two schedules, AZD1222 recipients who got a second dose at roughly 4 weeks were pooled with those who got a second dose at roughly 12 weeks. The vaccinee samples were drawn from two UK trials, COV001 and COV002, one of which was a single-blind randomized controlled phase 2/3 trial testing AZD1222 (ChAdOx1 nCoV-19) in healthy adults. Trial participant PBMC samples were collected at day 0 and day 28 after the second dose for TCRbeta chain sequencing. This clone appeared a few times. Its antigen remains undetermined. No per-base quality is available; no much larger clone lies one base away. The CDR3 regions of human TCRbeta chains were analyzed by immunosequencing. In the source study's methods: Repertoire TCRs were matched against a reference library of SARS-CoV-2-specific TCRs generated with the MIRA antigen-specificity platform. Breadth was defined as the fraction of unique TCRs that were SARS-CoV-2-associated, and depth was defined as the fraction of total T cells that were SARS-CoV-2-associated. Using the MIRA data, each spike-specific TCR was assigned both to the spike region to which the TCR was reactive and to a CD4 or CD8 class. Log10-transformed breadth and depth values were compared by one-way ANOVA with Sidak's multiple comparisons tests. Held by TCRdb, this immuneACCESS table contains in-frame sequences only and omits some clones. Under half of the omission traces to an unresolved V gene where checked; the cause of the rest is unknown. D and trimming were read from the DNA, whereas the V and J calls and clone size are those reported in that table. The sample yields about 100,000 clones; approximately 91% were counted once. Just over 8% of the sample is held by the ten biggest clonotypes.

At the junction V is shortened by 6 bases and J by 4 bases; bases outside the gene matches: 1. Reading the germline V gene (reference sequence) gives CDR1 LNHDA and CDR2 SQIVND. The CDR3, from cysteine to phenylalanine, totals 12 residues. Solely the CDR3 DNA is kept, with 36 bases framed from the first base. The sequenced sample was peripheral blood, obtained 28 days after the second AZD1222 dose. The TCR originated in an adult who received the AZD1222 COVID-19 vaccine. Recombination linked TRBV19 to TRBJ1-2; the central 8 bases match TRBD1. Read as DNA, the sequence is TGTGCCAGTAGAACAGGGGGCTATGGCTACACCTTC. This translates into CASRTGGYGYTF.